This T cell receptor beta chain emerged from a study of identical twins. This clonotype has at least ten counts. No antigen is known for it. Via MiXCR, TCRdb re-called the 5' RACE reads, giving one row per CDR3 protein. The top ten clones hold around 1.5% of a sample with about 890,000 distinct CDR3 sequences, roughly 12% of them seen once. Study findings and constraints: Insertions ran lower in abundant cord blood beta clonotypes, though not in memory repertoires. Those out-of-frame alpha sequences shared by twins showed an excess of low generation probability.

The same sample was also used in a study of yellow fever vaccine responses in identical twins.

The sample consisted of PBMCs. This sequence originates from a woman younger than 35 in good health.

CDR3 sequence: CASSYSAETGGAYEQYF. The CDR3 bases are TGTGCCAGCAGTTACTCGGCCGAGACAGGGGGCGCCTACGAGCAGTACTTC. J is TRBJ2-7 and V is TRBV6-5; 10 nucleotides agree with TRBD1. Per germline, CDR1 MNHEY and CDR2 SVGAGI. The CDR3 runs 17 residues. The V segment lost 0 bases and the J segment 2 bases; nucleotides outside the gene matches: 7.